Listed below are T cell receptor beta chains from one sample, sequenced in a study of patients and donors after allogeneic stem cell transplantation. TCRdb recomputed calls from the RT-PCR reads with MiXCR, one row per CDR3 protein. The sample contains fewer than 60,000 distinct CDR3 sequences, roughly 14% of which appear only once. The material sequenced was blood, either unsorted or a sorted T cell fraction (not recorded which). The receptors come from a human donor who was either an allogeneic HSCT recipient or a stem cell or donor lymphocyte infusion donor (not recorded which). It is not recorded whose cells these are; they may come from a transplant donor. Both conserved end residues are part of each CDR3. The order of the fields is J gene, V gene, clone size, D gene, CDR3 protein, CDR3 DNA. A D gene is named only where the DNA matches it firmly. The size field is filled for only some rows; it gives once, few, many or a size class.

>TRBJ2-4|TRBV29-1|many|TRBD2
CSVEASGGAKNIQYF
TGCAGCGTTGAAGCGAGCGGGGGAGCCAAAAACATTCAGTACTTC
>TRBJ2-7|TRBV14|few|-
CASSQGRSLEQYF
TGTGCCAGCAGCCAGGGGCGGAGTTTAGAGCAGTACTTC
>TRBJ1-2|TRBV6-1|-|TRBD1
CASREDRGDGYTF
TGTGCCAGCAGGGAGGACAGGGGGGATGGCTACACCTTC
>TRBJ2-1|TRBV5-1|-|-
CASSLALQGSDNEQFF
TGCGCCAGCAGCTTGGCCCTGCAGGGCAGCGATAATGAGCAGTTCTTC
>TRBJ2-1|TRBV7-9|-|TRBD2
CASSLRTSWNEQFF
TGTGCCAGCAGCTTGAGGACTAGCTGGAATGAGCAGTTCTTC
>TRBJ2-7|TRBV5-4|-|-
CASSYPGVSYEQYF
TGTGCCAGCAGCTACCCGGGGGTGTCCTACGAGCAGTACTTC
>TRBJ2-5|TRBV14|-|TRBD2
CASGGLAGETQYF
TGTGCCAGCGGGGGACTAGCCGGTGAGACCCAGTACTTC
>TRBJ2-1|TRBV29-1|few|TRBD1
CSVEGLQGISYNEQFF
TGCAGCGTTGAAGGATTACAGGGGATCTCCTACAATGAGCAGTTCTTC
>TRBJ1-5|TRBV5-6|many|-
CASTYKGSSNQPQHF
TGTGCCAGCACCTATAAGGGTTCGAGCAATCAGCCCCAGCATTTT
>TRBJ1-2|TRBV15|many|-
CATSTLAGQINYGYTF
TGTGCCACCAGCACCCTGGCAGGGCAAATTAACTATGGCTACACCTTC
>TRBJ1-1|TRBV20-1|many|-
CSAGTKEGDEAFF
TGCAGTGCCGGGACAAAAGAGGGGGATGAAGCTTTCTTT
>TRBJ2-1|TRBV13|-|TRBD2
CASSFRTSGSNEQFF
TGTGCCAGCAGCTTTCGGACTAGCGGGAGTAATGAGCAGTTCTTC
>TRBJ2-7|TRBV6-5|few|-
CASSTLRGASYEQYF
TGTGCCAGCAGCACCCTGAGGGGCGCCTCCTACGAGCAGTACTTC
>TRBJ1-5|TRBV12-3/TRBV12-4|many|-
CASRSGSQPQHF
TGTGCCAGCAGGTCAGGGTCCCAGCCCCAGCATTTT
>TRBJ2-7|TRBV12-3/TRBV12-4|few|-
CASSGETVTYEQYF
TGTGCCAGCTCGGGGGAGACAGTCACCTACGAGCAGTACTTC
>TRBJ2-7|TRBV20-1|-|TRBD1
CSARDRHGTGDRLGSYEQYF
TGCAGTGCTAGAGACCGACACGGGACAGGGGATAGGTTGGGCTCCTACGAGCAGTACTTC
>TRBJ2-2|TRBV12-3/TRBV12-4|-|-
CASRGPGGLNTGELFF
TGTGCCAGCAGAGGCCCTGGGGGCCTCAACACCGGGGAGCTGTTTTTT
>TRBJ2-1|TRBV7-2|-|TRBD2
CASSFPTSGRDIQFF
TGTGCCAGCAGCTTCCCGACTAGCGGGAGGGATATTCAGTTCTTC
>TRBJ2-7|TRBV25-1|-|TRBD1
CASSGDSSYEQYF
TGTGCCAGCAGTGGGGACAGCTCCTACGAGCAGTACTTC
>TRBJ2-7|TRBV20-1|-|-
CSARSLPLGPYEQYF
TGCAGTGCTAGATCCCTTCCCCTAGGACCCTACGAGCAGTACTTC
>TRBJ2-3|TRBV20-1|-|TRBD1
CSARGGQGGTDTQYF
TGCAGTGCTAGAGGAGGACAGGGTGGGACAGATACGCAGTATTTT
>TRBJ1-1|TRBV10-3|many|-
CAISESGGAVTEAFF
TGTGCCATCAGTGAGAGCGGGGGGGCTGTCACTGAAGCTTTCTTT
>TRBJ2-1|TRBV3-1|-|-
CASSQTQGPYNEQFF
TGTGCCAGCAGCCAAACTCAGGGGCCCTACAATGAGCAGTTCTTC
>TRBJ2-7|TRBV6-9|few|TRBD1
CASSSEGQLLYEQYF
TGTGCCAGCAGTTCCGAGGGACAGCTACTCTACGAGCAGTACTTC
>TRBJ1-5|TRBV5-1|many|-
CASSLLPGAYSNQPQHF
TGCGCCAGCAGCCTCCTACCCGGGGCGTATAGCAATCAGCCCCAGCATTTT
>TRBJ2-5|TRBV5-6|-|-
CASSPGLEWETQYF
TGTGCCAGCAGCCCAGGGCTAGAATGGGAGACCCAGTACTTC
>TRBJ2-1|TRBV25-1|many|-
CASSVRLQQFF
TGTGCCAGCAGTGTTAGACTGCAGCAGTTCTTC
>TRBJ2-2|TRBV7-6|-|-
CASSLVQGEMNTGELFF
TGTGCCAGCAGCTTAGTGCAGGGCGAAATGAACACCGGGGAGCTGTTTTTT
>TRBJ2-3|TRBV11-2|many|TRBD2
CASSLVFSGSQREYF
TGTGCCAGCAGCTTAGTTTTTAGCGGGTCACAGAGGGAGTATTTT
>TRBJ2-7|TRBV7-9|few|-
CASSLVGEAPFYEQYF
TGTGCCAGCAGCTTAGTTGGGGAGGCCCCGTTCTACGAGCAGTACTTC
>TRBJ2-1|TRBV6-5|few|-
CASSRPTRGAYNEQFF
TGTGCCAGCAGCCGACCGACGAGGGGAGCCTACAATGAGCAGTTCTTC
>TRBJ2-3|TRBV5-6|-|TRBD2
CASSSTIWTSGSTDTQYF
TGTGCCAGCAGCTCCACGATTTGGACTAGCGGTAGCACAGATACGCAGTATTTT
>TRBJ2-7|TRBV15|many|-
CATSKILIPYEQYF
TGTGCCACCAGCAAAATTCTTATACCTTACGAGCAGTACTTC
>TRBJ2-2|TRBV2|many|TRBD1
CASSVGTGLSGELFF
TGTGCCAGCAGTGTTGGGACAGGGTTGTCCGGGGAGCTGTTTTTT
>TRBJ2-2|TRBV3-1|-|-
CASSQAGSGAGELFF
TGTGCCAGCAGCCAAGCCGGGTCCGGGGCCGGGGAGCTGTTTTTT
>TRBJ2-6|TRBV5-6|many|-
CASSLVTVGRSGANVLTF
TGTGCCAGCAGCTTGGTTACGGTCGGACGCTCTGGGGCCAACGTCCTGACTTTC
>TRBJ1-3|TRBV6-5|many|-
CASSYRSLLSGGNTIYF
TGTGCCAGCAGTTATCGATCGTTGCTATCTGGGGGAAACACCATATATTTT
>TRBJ1-5|TRBV2|many|-
CASSEQGYQPQHF
TGTGCCAGCAGTGAACAGGGTTATCAGCCCCAGCATTTT
>TRBJ2-3|TRBV10-3|few|-
CAVQGRSDTQYF
TGTGCCGTCCAGGGACGTTCAGATACGCAGTATTTT
>TRBJ1-5|TRBV10-3|many|-
CAISESGTVSNQPQHF
TGTGCCATCAGTGAATCCGGGACGGTTAGCAATCAGCCCCAGCATTTT
>TRBJ2-3|TRBV7-8|many|-
CASSLVTGAGDTQYF
TGTGCCAGCAGCTTAGTGACGGGGGCGGGAGATACGCAGTATTTT
>TRBJ1-2|TRBV30|many|-
CAWSSGTYYGYTF
TGTGCCTGGTCCTCGGGGACATACTATGGCTACACCTTC
>TRBJ1-4|TRBV7-6|many|-
CASSQLGEKLFF
TGTGCCAGCAGCCAGTTGGGGGAAAAACTGTTTTTT
>TRBJ1-2|TRBV7-6|many|-
CASSPGHPANPPYYGYTF
TGTGCCAGCAGCCCCGGACATCCCGCCAACCCTCCCTATTATGGCTACACCTTC
>TRBJ1-6|TRBV7-9|many|-
CASSPATEVSPLHF
TGTGCCAGCAGCCCAGCCACCGAAGTTTCACCCCTCCACTTT
>TRBJ2-1|TRBV7-2|many|-
CASSVRSTPNEQFF
TGTGCCAGCAGCGTAAGATCCACCCCAAATGAGCAGTTCTTC
>TRBJ2-5|TRBV27|-|TRBD2
CASSLSGIAGAHQETQYF
TGTGCCAGCAGTTTATCCGGGATAGCGGGAGCGCACCAAGAGACCCAGTACTTC
>TRBJ2-7|TRBV29-1|few|-
CSVSWTESYEQYF
TGCAGCGTATCCTGGACGGAATCCTACGAGCAGTACTTC
>TRBJ2-7|TRBV12-3/TRBV12-4|-|TRBD2
CASSPSGREVSYEQYF
TGTGCCAGCAGTCCGTCGGGGCGGGAGGTCTCCTACGAGCAGTACTTC